This T cell receptor (beta chain) was found in a study of blood T cell repertoires in COVID-19. Overall study: Collection of acute and convalescent COVID-19 samples took place in the United States, Italy and Spain. PBMCs, B-cell-depleted T cells, or T cells provided the cDNA or gDNA that made up the material.

V trimming: 0 bases; J trimming: 4 bases; junction bases outside the gene matches: 6. This CDR3 has 15 amino acids. Per germline, CDR1 SGHNT and CDR2 YYREEE (reference sequence). Original handling: Amplification from reference gene primers served as the basis for estimated nucleated cell counts. Data came from immunoSEQ multiplex PCR; TCRdb stores just in-frame clones and leaves some out. Clonal size and the V and J genes are those of that table, whereas D and trimming came from the DNA. Of under 150,000 clones in the sample, about four fifths are singletons; the top ten hold more than 1.2%. Specimen: peripheral blood. V and J are TRBV5-4 and TRBJ2-5; 7 bases map to TRBD1. This clonotype originated in a man between 60 and 75 years old with acute or convalescent COVID-19. In DNA, the CDR3 is TGTGCCAGCAGCTTGGGAGGGGGCGCGGGAGAGACCCAGTACTTC. As protein: CASSLGGGAGETQYF.